A single TCR beta chain is shown here with its context. What it binds is unknown. These data belong to a study of T cell responses to AZD1222 COVID-19 vaccine. The CDR3 runs to 16 residues. Germline CDR1 is SEHNR and CDR2 is FQNEAQ (reference sequence). V trimming: 5 bases; J trimming: 4 bases; junction bases outside the gene matches: 12. Some clones are missing from TCRdb's copy, which holds only in-frame ones; the method was immunoSEQ multiplex PCR. The table records over 95,000 clones, 88% of them present only once. The study, taken as a whole, reports: Spike as a whole was targeted by vaccine-associated CD4 TCRs, dominant at 160-218 and 743-854.

The receptor comes from an adult who received the AZD1222 COVID-19 vaccine. Source: peripheral blood, taken 28 days after the second AZD1222 dose. The chain has TRBV7-9 and TRBJ1-2, with 8 positions matching TRBD1. The CDR3: CASSQAGAGGLYGYTF. The CDR3 DNA reads as TGTGCCAGCAGCCAAGCGGGTGCAGGGGGCCTCTATGGCTACACCTTC. Variable domain in full (rest from reference TRBV7-9 and TRBJ1-2): DTGVSQNPRHKITKRGQNVTFRCDPISEHNRLYWYRQTLGQGPEFLTYFQNEAQLEKSRLLSDRFSAERPKGSFSTLEIQRTEQGDSAMYLCASSQAGAGGLYGYTFGSGTRLTVV.